The 19 T cell receptor beta chains given below trace back to one sample, sequenced in a study of tumor-infiltrating lymphocytes in localized non-small cell lung cancer. Clones were sequenced by immunoSEQ multiplex PCR, and TCRdb holds only the in-frame ones, with some missing. The data hold about 17,000 clones, with around 84% observed a single time. Sequenced: uninvolved lung tissue not adjacent to the tumor. All receptors derive from a human donor with non-small cell lung cancer.

The rearrangement uses TRBV6-1 and TRBJ1-4; D may be TRBD1 (5 bases). This CDR3 has 16 amino acids. In germline, CDR1 is MNHNS, CDR2 SASEGT. Trimming removed 4 bases from V and 8 bases from J, with 20 bases in between. CDR3 sequence reads: CASSGPRQGHWEKLFF. The CDR3, as DNA: TGTGCCAGCAGTGGCCCCCGCCAGGGCCATTGGGAAAAACTGTTTTTT.

This rearrangement joins TRBV11-3 to TRBJ2-1; tentative D call: TRBD2 (5 bases). The V end lost 4 bases, the J end lost 8 bases, and 18 bases lay between the germline ends. In germline, CDR1 is SGHNT, CDR2 YENEEA. This CDR3 comprises 15 residues. CDR3 region: CASSSNAGDVDEQFF. As DNA, the CDR3 is TGTGCCAGCAGCTCCAACGCCGGGGATGTCGATGAGCAGTTCTTC.

The rearrangement uses TRBV7-9 and TRBJ1-1; D is undetermined. V gave up 7 bases and J gave up 3 bases, with 21 bases separating them. Germline CDR1 reads SEHNR; CDR2 reads FQNEAQ (reference sequence). The CDR3 consists of 16 residues. The CDR3 DNA reads TGTGCCAGCACCGTTATGATAGAGGGTGGTTACACTGAAGCTTTCTTT. This codes for CASTVMIEGGYTEAFF.

The chain is built from TRBV29-1 and TRBJ2-5; D perhaps matches TRBD2 (5 bases). The length of the CDR3 is 13 residues. Trimming shortened V by 3 bases and J by 6 bases, and 14 bases separated the two germline ends. CDR1 is SQVTM and CDR2 is ANQGSEA in the germline V gene. Here the CDR3 DNA reads TGCAGCGTTGATAGCGCCGGGGATAAGACCCAGTACTTC. Its translation is CSVDSAGDKTQYF. Variable domain in full (rest from reference TRBV29-1 and TRBJ2-5): SAVISQKPSRDICQRGTSLTIQCQVDSQVTMMFWYRQQPGQSLTLIATANQGSEATYESGFVIDKFPISRPNLTFSTLTVSNMSPEDSSIYLCSVDSAGDKTQYFGPGTRLLVL.

V and J are TRBV11-2 and TRBJ1-2, with a weak D call TRBD1 (5 bases). The CDR3 is made up of 14 amino acids. Between the trimmed V and J ends, which lost 6 bases and 3 bases, there was a span of 14 bases. Germline V gene data show CDR1 as SGHAT and CDR2 as FQNNGV. The CDR3 loop reads CASRGWGRDYGYTF. CDR3 DNA sequence: TGTGCCAGCAGGGGTTGGGGGAGGGACTATGGCTACACCTTC. The entire variable domain, with the rest obtained from reference TRBV11-2 and TRBJ1-2, is as follows: EAGVAQSPRYKIIEKRQSVAFWCNPISGHATLYWYQQILGQGPKLLIQFQNNGVVDDSQLPKDRFSAERLKGVDSTLKIQPAKLEDSAVYLCASRGWGRDYGYTFGSGTRLTVV.

This clone was seen just once. This rearrangement joins TRBV27 to TRBJ2-7; 9 bases agree with TRBD2. CDR3 length: 15 residues. CDR1 is MNHEY and CDR2 is SMNVEV in the germline V gene (reference sequence). The junction had 10 bases not matched to a gene; V was cut back by 5 bases and J by 5 bases. This CDR3 reads CASSPILAGENEQYF. The CDR3 coding sequence is TGTGCCAGCAGTCCGATATTAGCGGGAGAGAACGAGCAGTACTTC.

The chain has TRBV5-6 and TRBJ2-5; D gene uncertain. Germline CDR1 and CDR2: SGHDT and YYEEEE. The V end was cut by 4 bases, the J end by 4 bases, with 11 bases between. This CDR3 is built from 13 residues. CDR3 in DNA: TGTGCCAGCAGCGAAAAGCGCACAGAGACCCAGTACTTC. Residues: CASSEKRTETQYF.

The chain is built from TRBV5-1 and TRBJ2-2, with D uncertain. V was cut by 0 bases and J by 6 bases, with 6 bases left in between. The CDR3 is 13 amino acids. Germline CDR1 and CDR2: SGHRS and YFSETQ. CDR3 sequence: CASSLDRAGELFF. The CDR3 bases are TGCGCCAGCAGCTTGGATAGGGCCGGGGAGCTGTTTTTT.

J is TRBJ1-1 and V is TRBV7-9; 9 bases are a match to TRBD1. Germline loops: CDR1 SEHNR, CDR2 FQNEAQ (reference sequence). The V and J ends lost 5 bases and 6 bases, in that order; junction bases with no gene match: 1. This CDR3 contains 12 residues. Written as DNA, the CDR3 is TGTGCCAGCAGCGACAGGGGGGCTGAAGCTTTCTTT. Its protein product is CASSDRGAEAFF.

The sample holds a few counts of this clone. This chain uses TRBV5-1 with TRBJ2-7; perhaps TRBD1 as D (6 bases). This CDR3 contains 13 residues. The V gene lost 4 bases and the J gene lost 0 bases, with 8 bases spanning the gap. The germline V gene encodes CDR1 SGHRS and CDR2 YFSETQ. CDR3 sequence reads: CASSEQGSYEQYF. The CDR3 nucleotides are TGCGCCAGCAGCGAACAGGGCTCCTACGAGCAGTACTTC.

This clone was observed once. The genes are TRBV5-1 and TRBJ2-3; 8 positions agree with TRBD1. This CDR3 contains 13 residues. CDR1 and CDR2 (germline): SGHRS, YFSETQ. Unmatched junction bases numbered 7, after V lost 4 bases and J lost 9 bases. CDR3 amino acids: CASSDRTGSTQYF. The CDR3 nucleotides are TGCGCCAGCAGCGACAGGACAGGGTCGACGCAGTATTTT.

This chain joins TRBV2 and TRBJ1-4; D is perhaps TRBD1 (5 bases). In germline, CDR1 is SNHLY, CDR2 FYNNEI. The CDR3 has 13 amino acids. Trimming cost V 8 bases and J 7 bases, with 14 bases left between them. CDR3 region: CASAREPLEKLFF. For the CDR3, the DNA is TGTGCCAGCGCCAGGGAACCTCTTGAAAAACTGTTTTTT.

There are a few counts of this clone. The chain is built from TRBV5-1 and TRBJ1-1, with 10 positions matching TRBD1. Trimming took 5 bases from V and 5 from J; bases not matched to a gene: 6. Germline CDR1 SGHRS, CDR2 YFSETQ. This CDR3 is built from 14 residues. CDR3: CASSIGQGGTEAFF. For the CDR3, the DNA is TGCGCCAGCAGTATAGGACAGGGGGGGACTGAAGCTTTCTTT.

V usage is TRBV7-3 and J usage is TRBJ2-1, with 8 bases identical to TRBD1. The CDR3 sequence is 17 residues long. CDR1 and CDR2 from the germline V gene are SGHTA and FQGTGA. V lost 4 bases and J lost 1; bases outside the gene matches: 9. The CDR3 loop reads CASSSGAGGDSYNEQFF. In DNA form, the CDR3 reads TGTGCCAGCAGCTCTGGGGCAGGGGGCGATTCCTACAATGAGCAGTTCTTC.

The rearrangement uses TRBV28 and TRBJ1-4; 8 nucleotides line up with TRBD1. Germline CDR1 is MDHEN and CDR2 is SYDVKM. This CDR3 contains 16 residues. V gave up 6 bases and J gave up 4 bases; unmatched junction bases: 10. CDR3 protein: CASRSQGAVINEKLFF. CDR3 DNA: TGTGCCAGCAGATCCCAGGGGGCGGTGATTAATGAAAAACTGTTTTTT. The full variable domain, with the rest looked up from reference TRBV28 and TRBJ1-4, is DVKVTQSSRYLVKRTGEKVFLECVQDMDHENMFWYRQDPGLGLRLIYFSYDVKMKEKGDIPEGYSVSREKKERFSLILESASTNQTSMYLCASRSQGAVINEKLFFGSGTQLSVL.

The chain links TRBV28 to TRBJ2-7; perhaps D is TRBD1 or TRBD2 (5 bases each). V lost 2 bases and J lost 4, with 9 bases in between. The CDR3 sequence is 13 residues long. The germline V gene encodes CDR1 MDHEN and CDR2 SYDVKM. For the CDR3, the DNA is TGTGCCAGCAGTTTACCGGGGCCTTACGAGCAGTACTTC. Translating it yields CASSLPGPYEQYF.

The chain joins TRBV7-9 to TRBJ1-1, with a tentative D call TRBD1 (5 bases). Germline-derived CDR1 and CDR2 are SEHNR and FQNEAQ (reference sequence). The CDR3 has 15 amino acids. Trimming cost V 5 bases and J 4 bases, with 17 bases left between them. DNA of the CDR3: TGTGCCAGCAGCGGACCAGGGCGGGAGGGCACTGAAGCTTTCTTT. Translation: CASSGPGREGTEAFF.

The V call is TRBV5-6, the J call TRBJ2-5; 7 bases are a match to TRBD1. CDR3 length: 15 residues. Germline CDR1 SGHDT, CDR2 YYEEEE. The V segment lost 2 bases and the J segment 5 bases; nucleotides outside the gene matches: 9. CDR3 sequence: CASSFNQGVWETQYF. For the CDR3, the DNA is TGTGCCAGCAGCTTCAACCAGGGGGTATGGGAGACCCAGTACTTC.

In this sample, this clone is medium-sized. This chain joins TRBV6-1 and TRBJ2-3; 8 bases map to TRBD1. Germline assignment: CDR1 MNHNS and CDR2 SASEGT. CDR3 size: 15 residues. After removal of 6 bases from V and 2 bases from J, the junction contained 7 bases not matched to a gene. As DNA, the CDR3 is TGTGCCAGCAGACGCCGGGACAGGTCCACAGATACGCAGTATTTT. It specifies CASRRRDRSTDTQYF.